The next 24 T cell receptor beta chains were all read from a single sample in a study of blood T cell repertoires in COVID-19. TCRdb's table, derived via immunoSEQ multiplex PCR, lists solely in-frame clones and lacks some. The table has 23,000 or so clones, more than 80% seen once. Sequenced input: peripheral blood. The receptors come from a human donor in a cohort sampled during active COVID-19.

In this sample, this clone turned up once. This chain links TRBV11-2 with TRBJ2-5; maybe TRBD2 (7 bases). The CDR3 sequence is 16 residues long. V dropped 1 base and J dropped 3 bases, with 15 bases sitting between them. The germline V gene encodes CDR1 SGHAT and CDR2 FQNNGV. In DNA form, the CDR3 reads TGTGCCAGCAGCTTAGGAGGGGGGGGAGGAAAAGAGACCCAGTACTTC. Translation: CASSLGGGGGKETQYF. Variable domain in full (rest from reference TRBV11-2 and TRBJ2-5): EAGVAQSPRYKIIEKRQSVAFWCNPISGHATLYWYQQILGQGPKLLIQFQNNGVVDDSQLPKDRFSAERLKGVDSTLKIQPAKLEDSAVYLCASSLGGGGGKETQYFGPGTRLLVL.

The CDR3 sequence: CASSLTGGTSGANVLTF. The CDR3 DNA reads TGTGCCAGCAGTTTAACTGGCGGGACCTCTGGGGCCAACGTCCTGACTTTC. The J gene is TRBJ2-6, the V gene TRBV28; D may be TRBD2 (6 bases). Looked up from germline, CDR1 is MDHEN and CDR2 is SYDVKM. V was clipped by 2 bases and J by 0 bases, with 11 bases between them. This CDR3 region has 17 residues. The full variable domain, its missing parts supplied by reference TRBV28 and TRBJ2-6, is DVKVTQSSRYLVKRTGEKVFLECVQDMDHENMFWYRQDPGLGLRLIYFSYDVKMKEKGDIPEGYSVSREKKERFSLILESASTNQTSMYLCASSLTGGTSGANVLTFGAGSRLTVL.

J is TRBJ2-3 and V is TRBV7-2; 10 nucleotides match TRBD2. Germline CDR1 is SGHTA and CDR2 is FQGNSA. The CDR3 contains 18 residues. With V trimmed by 1 base and J by 0 bases, 7 bases remained unmatched. The CDR3 protein is CASSLEYVLAGSTDTQYF. CDR3 sequence (DNA): TGTGCCAGCAGCTTAGAATACGTACTAGCGGGGAGCACAGATACGCAGTATTTT.

The chain carries TRBV7-3 and TRBJ1-1; D remains unclear. CDR1 SGHTA and CDR2 FQGTGA come from the germline V gene. V lost 5 bases and J 1 base, leaving 8 bases between the germline ends. The CDR3 has 13 residues. CDR3 coding DNA: TGTGCCAGCAGCCGAACATCGAACACTGAAGCTTTCTTT. Translating gives CASSRTSNTEAFF.

V and J are TRBV7-2 and TRBJ1-4; TRBD1 agrees at 11 bases. The V segment lost 6 bases and the J segment 7 bases; nucleotides outside the gene matches: 13. CDR3 length: 17 residues. CDR1 is SGHTA and CDR2 is FQGNSA in the germline V gene. The CDR3 region has the DNA TGTGCCAGCAGTGTCTTAAGGACAGGGGGCTTAAGTGAAAAACTGTTTTTT. As protein: CASSVLRTGGLSEKLFF.

The chain links TRBV15 to TRBJ2-3; D uncertain. The CDR3 extends over 15 amino acids. Germline CDR1 is LNHNV and CDR2 is YYDKDF (reference sequence). The V end was cut by 0 bases, the J end by 0 bases, with 7 bases between. CDR3: CATSRDPTSTDTQYF. The CDR3, as DNA: TGTGCCACCAGCAGAGATCCTACTAGCACAGATACGCAGTATTTT.

This clone was detected only once. This CDR3 is CASSPRDRGNEQFF. CDR3 sequence (DNA): TGTGCCAGCAGCCCCCGGGACAGGGGGAATGAGCAGTTCTTC. The chain has TRBV11-3 and TRBJ2-1; 11 bases align to TRBD1. This CDR3 spans 14 amino acids. J lost 7 bases, V lost 5 bases, and 4 bases had no gene match. Germline values: CDR1 SGHNT, CDR2 YENEEA.

The chain employs TRBV7-6 and TRBJ2-2; D is unresolved. The CDR3 consists of 15 residues. The V end was cut by 5 bases, the J end by 1 base, with 11 bases between. The germline gives CDR1 SGHVS, CDR2 FNYEAQ. The CDR3 protein is CASSRSRQNTGELFF. DNA for the CDR3: TGTGCCAGCAGCCGCTCACGACAGAACACCGGGGAGCTGTTTTTT.

The chain links TRBV6-5 to TRBJ2-7; 9 bases are a match to TRBD1. The CDR3 covers 14 residues. The V gene's germline CDR1 is MNHEY and CDR2 SVGAGI. With 6 bases clipped from V and 7 bases from J, the junction kept 10 bases outside the gene matches. CDR3 DNA: TGTGCCAGCAGAAGGGACAGGGCGTTCGTAGAGCAGTACTTC. This gives the protein CASRRDRAFVEQYF.

The J gene is TRBJ2-1, the V gene TRBV11-2, with TRBD2 identical over 11 bases. V shed 4 bases and J 3 bases; nucleotides not matched to a gene: 2. The germline CDR1 and CDR2 sequences are SGHAT and FQNNGV. There are 15 residues in the CDR3. This chain's CDR3 is CASSSLAGGYNEQFF. CDR3 nucleotides: TGTGCCAGCAGCTCCCTAGCGGGAGGCTACAATGAGCAGTTCTTC.

The chain recombines TRBV27 with TRBJ2-7; 9 bases match TRBD2. With V trimmed by 3 bases and J by 4 bases, 7 bases remained unmatched. This CDR3 contains 15 residues. CDR1 MNHEY and CDR2 SMNVEV come from the germline V gene (reference sequence). The CDR3 region has the DNA TGTGCCAGCAGTTTCACCGGGACTAGCACGTACGAGCAGTACTTC. Amino acid sequence: CASSFTGTSTYEQYF.

The chain combines TRBV24-1 with TRBJ2-5; 10 bases are a match to TRBD1. Germline V gene sequence: CDR1 KGHDR, CDR2 SFDVKD. The ends lost 5 bases at V and 5 bases at J; junction bases unmatched: 7. This CDR3 has 15 residues. CDR3 bases: TGTGCCACCAGTGGGGGGACAGGGGTGGTTGAGACCCAGTACTTC. Protein: CATSGGTGVVETQYF.

This rearrangement joins TRBV28 to TRBJ1-2; 8 nucleotides match TRBD1. J lost 6 bases, V lost 7 bases, and 10 bases had no gene match. The CDR3 runs 14 residues. Germline CDR1 is MDHEN and CDR2 is SYDVKM. CDR3 coding DNA: TGTGCCAGCACAGGGGCAGGGGGCTTGAATGGCTACACCTTC. Translating it yields CASTGAGGLNGYTF.

This rearrangement joins TRBV28 to TRBJ2-7, with TRBD1 as a possible D gene (7 bases). The germline CDR1 and CDR2 sequences are MDHEN and SYDVKM. V lost 7 bases, J lost 1 base, and 20 bases lay in between. The CDR3 is 16 amino acids. DNA of the CDR3: TGTGCCAGCAACCCTGGGGGGACAGCGAAGTCCTACGAGCAGTACTTC. Its protein is CASNPGGTAKSYEQYF.

This rearrangement joins TRBV7-2 to TRBJ2-7, with TRBD2 matching 13 bases. There are 15 residues in the CDR3. Per germline, CDR1 SGHTA and CDR2 FQGNSA. The V and J ends lost 6 bases and 5 bases, in that order; junction bases with no gene match: 7. The CDR3 DNA reads TGTGCCAGCAGACAGGGACTAGCGGGATCGGACGAGCAGTACTTC. This sequence encodes CASRQGLAGSDEQYF.

The DNA for the CDR3 is TGTGCCAGCAGCGCGGACAGGGTAGCCGAAAAACTGTTTTTT. It encodes CASSADRVAEKLFF. J is TRBJ1-4 and V is TRBV7-8; 8 bases fit TRBD1. Germline V gives CDR1 SGHVS, CDR2 FQNEAQ. With 5 bases clipped from V and 8 bases from J, the junction kept 7 bases outside the gene matches. This CDR3 is built from 14 residues.

J is TRBJ1-3 and V is TRBV28; 7 positions match TRBD1. This CDR3 spans 15 amino acids. Looked up from germline, CDR1 is MDHEN and CDR2 is SYDVKM. V was clipped by 5 bases and J by 0 bases; unmatched bases: 4. The CDR3 is CASSTGQSSGNTIYF. As DNA, the CDR3 is TGTGCCAGCAGTACGGGACAGAGCTCTGGAAACACCATATATTTT.

The CDR3 here is CASSEWGGSGGSDTQYF. CDR3 bases: TGTGCCAGCAGCGAGTGGGGGGGTAGCGGAGGTTCAGATACGCAGTATTTT. The gene calls are TRBV9 and TRBJ2-3; 7 nucleotides match TRBD2. Trimming at V came to 3 bases and at J to 4 bases, leaving 14 bases not matched to a gene. Germline V gene data show CDR1 as SGDLS and CDR2 as YYNGEE. The length of the CDR3 is 17 residues. Using reference TRBV9 and TRBJ2-3 for the parts outside the CDR3, the full variable domain is DSGVTQTPKHLITATGQRVTLRCSPRSGDLSVYWYQQSLDQGLQFLIQYYNGEERAKGNILERFSAQQFPDLHSELNLSSLELGDSALYFCASSEWGGSGGSDTQYFGPGTRLTVL.

In its sample, this clone was seen a few times. The CDR3 region has the DNA TGTGCCAGCAGTGAACAGGGGGCGAAAAACGAGCAGTACTTC. It codes for CASSEQGAKNEQYF. The rearrangement uses TRBV6-1 and TRBJ2-7, with 8 bases fitting TRBD1. Unmatched junction bases numbered 5, after V lost 2 bases and J lost 5 bases. This CDR3 has 14 amino acids. Germline V gives CDR1 MNHNS, CDR2 SASEGT.

The rearrangement links TRBV15 to TRBJ2-3; 8 bases agree with TRBD1. Germline V gene sequence: CDR1 LNHNV, CDR2 YYDKDF (reference sequence). V shed 4 bases and J 2 bases; nucleotides not matched to a gene: 5. The CDR3 runs to 15 residues. The CDR3 nucleotides read TGTGCCACCAGCACAGGGGGCTTGATCACAGATACGCAGTATTTT. Amino acids: CATSTGGLITDTQYF.

The genes are TRBV29-1 and TRBJ2-5, with D perhaps TRBD1 (5 bases). Germline loops: CDR1 SQVTM, CDR2 ANQGSEA. This CDR3 spans 11 amino acids. V shed 4 bases and J shed 5 bases, with 8 bases lying between them. DNA of the CDR3: TGCAGCGTTGCAGGGTACGAGACCCAGTACTTC. It encodes CSVAGYETQYF.

The chain combines TRBV19 with TRBJ1-2; 7 bases are a match to TRBD1. The CDR3 length is 14 residues. Germline V gene sequence: CDR1 LNHDA, CDR2 SQIVND (reference sequence). Losses at the gene ends were 7 bases for V and 4 bases for J; bases not matched to a gene: 9. The CDR3 DNA is TGTGCCAGTACCACGACAGGGCGAATCTATGGCTACACCTTC. Translated: CASTTTGRIYGYTF.

The V call is TRBV16, the J call TRBJ2-5; 9 nucleotides match TRBD1. Looked up from germline, CDR1 is KGHSY and CDR2 is FQNENV. The V segment lost 0 bases and the J segment 4 bases; nucleotides outside the gene matches: 3. The CDR3 is made up of 15 amino acids. The CDR3 DNA sequence: TGTGCCAGCAGCCAATCTGGGACAGGGAGAGAGACCCAGTACTTC. Its protein is CASSQSGTGRETQYF.

This clone was counted only a few times. The chain joins TRBV7-9 to TRBJ2-4, with 8 bases that match TRBD2. The CDR3 sequence is 14 residues long. V gave up 5 bases and J gave up 7 bases; unmatched junction bases: 7. CDR1 is SEHNR, CDR2 FQNEAQ, per germline (reference sequence). The CDR3 nucleotides read TGTGCCAGCAGCCGGGGGGGTGGTAGTAACATTCAGTACTTC. Translation gives CASSRGGGSNIQYF.